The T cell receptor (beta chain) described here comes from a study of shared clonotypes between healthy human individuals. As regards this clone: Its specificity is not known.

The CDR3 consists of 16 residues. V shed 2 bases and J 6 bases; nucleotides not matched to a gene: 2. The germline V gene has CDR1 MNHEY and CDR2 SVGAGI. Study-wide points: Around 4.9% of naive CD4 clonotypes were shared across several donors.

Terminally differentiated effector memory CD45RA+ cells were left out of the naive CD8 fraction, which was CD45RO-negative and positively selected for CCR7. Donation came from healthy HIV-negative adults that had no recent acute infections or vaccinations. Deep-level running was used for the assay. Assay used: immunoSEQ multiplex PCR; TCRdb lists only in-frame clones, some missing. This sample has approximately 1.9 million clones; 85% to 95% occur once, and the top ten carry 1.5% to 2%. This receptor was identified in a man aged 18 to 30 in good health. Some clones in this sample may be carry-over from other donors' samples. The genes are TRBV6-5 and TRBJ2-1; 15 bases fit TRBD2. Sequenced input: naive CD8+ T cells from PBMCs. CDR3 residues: CASSYRTSGRGNEQFF. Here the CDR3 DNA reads TGTGCCAGCAGTTACCGGACTAGCGGGAGGGGCAATGAGCAGTTCTTC.